The 24 T cell receptor beta chains listed next were all sequenced from one sample in a study of T cell responses to AZD1222 COVID-19 vaccine. Sequencing used immunoSEQ multiplex PCR; TCRdb keeps in-frame clones, though not all of them. The table records 95,000 to 150,000 clones, 85% to 90% of them present only once. Material: peripheral blood, obtained on day 0 of AZD1222 vaccination. These receptors all come from an adult in good health.

This sequence joins TRBV10-3 and TRBJ1-2; D uncertain. V gave up 0 bases and J gave up 2 bases, with 10 bases separating them. This CDR3 is built from 15 residues. CDR1 is ENHRY and CDR2 is SYGVKD in the germline V gene. CDR3 amino acids: CAISESNSENYGYTF. CDR3 bases: TGTGCCATCAGTGAGTCGAATTCGGAGAACTATGGCTACACCTTC.

This clone was seen just once. The V call is TRBV4-1, the J call TRBJ1-4; D uncertain. V was cut by 0 bases and J by 6 bases, with 5 bases left in between. Germline CDR1 reads MGHRA; CDR2 reads YSYEKL. The CDR3 is made up of 13 amino acids. For the CDR3, the DNA is TGCGCCAGCAGCCAAGACAGATATGAAAAACTGTTTTTT. This translates into CASSQDRYEKLFF.

This chain links TRBV21-1 with TRBJ1-5. TRBV21-1 is tagged as a pseudogene. The CDR3 consists of 18 residues. CDR3 region: CASSIQSLGRVSNQPQHF. The CDR3 DNA follows: TGTGCCAGCAGCATCCAATCACTGGGGAGGGTTAGCAATCAGCCCCAGCATTTT.

This chain links TRBV27 with TRBJ2-5; D unresolved. Germline CDR1 and CDR2: MNHEY and SMNVEV (reference sequence). V shed 3 bases and J shed 5 bases, with 10 bases lying between them. The CDR3 loop spans 13 amino acids. The CDR3 nucleotides are TGTGCCAGCAGTTTTTGGGGTGGTGAGACCCAGTACTTC. Its protein is CASSFWGGETQYF.

This clone showed up just once. V usage is TRBV27 and J usage is TRBJ2-5, with 11 nucleotides matching TRBD2. Germline V gene lookup returns CDR1 MNHEY and CDR2 SMNVEV (reference sequence). After removal of 9 bases from V and 2 bases from J, the junction contained 14 bases not matched to a gene. This CDR3 is 17 amino acids long. DNA of the CDR3: TGTGCCAGTTCCCTAGCGGGGGGAACATTTGGTCAAGAGACCCAGTACTTC. This sequence encodes CASSLAGGTFGQETQYF.

This clone showed up just once. The chain carries TRBV7-8 and TRBJ2-7; 11 bases are shared with TRBD2. With V trimmed by 5 bases and J by 2 bases, 2 bases remained unmatched. The CDR3 is made up of 14 amino acids. The germline CDR1 and CDR2 sequences are SGHVS and FQNEAQ. The CDR3 DNA reads as TGTGCCAGCAGCCTGACTAGCGGGACCTACGAGCAGTACTTC. Translating gives CASSLTSGTYEQYF.

The chain links TRBV7-6 to TRBJ2-5, with TRBD1 matching 9 bases. CDR3 length: 15 amino acids. The V segment lost 5 bases and the J segment 5 bases; nucleotides outside the gene matches: 9. Germline V gene sequence: CDR1 SGHVS, CDR2 FNYEAQ. In DNA, the CDR3 is TGTGCCAGCAGCCCCGTGGACAGGGGTTCGGAGACCCAGTACTTC. Amino acid sequence: CASSPVDRGSETQYF.

V and J are TRBV6-5 and TRBJ2-3; a weak D match, TRBD2 (5 bases). Per germline, CDR1 MNHEY and CDR2 SVGAGI. V shed 6 bases and J shed 4 bases, with 11 bases lying between them. There are 13 residues in the CDR3. The CDR3 loop is CASSQPGADTQYF. The CDR3 DNA sequence: TGTGCCAGCAGCCAGCCCGGGGCAGATACGCAGTATTTT.

The V call is TRBV2, the J call TRBJ2-7, with D perhaps assigned TRBD1 or TRBD2 (5 bases each). Per germline, CDR1 SNHLY and CDR2 FYNNEI. The CDR3 consists of 14 residues. V was trimmed by 9 bases and J by 2 bases, leaving 17 bases between them. The CDR3 sequence is CARRKGQGAYEQYF. The CDR3 nucleotides are TGTGCCAGACGGAAGGGGCAGGGAGCCTACGAGCAGTACTTC.

The V call is TRBV29-1, the J call TRBJ2-6; D gene unclear. Trimming removed 7 bases at V and 2 bases at J, with 9 bases between. CDR1 and CDR2 (germline): SQVTM, ANQGSEA. The CDR3 has 13 amino acids. The CDR3 loop reads CSATVAGANVLTF. The CDR3 nucleotides read TGCAGCGCGACTGTAGCTGGGGCCAACGTCCTGACTTTC.

The chain is built from TRBV9 and TRBJ2-6; either TRBD1 or TRBD2 may fit D (6 bases each). Germline V gives CDR1 SGDLS, CDR2 YYNGEE. CDR3 length: 17 amino acids. V lost 4 bases and J 3 bases, leaving 17 bases between the germline ends. CDR3 DNA sequence: TGTGCCAGCAGCCCCCAACAGGGAGGTCATGGGGCCAACGTCCTGACTTTC. Translation gives CASSPQQGGHGANVLTF.

This chain links TRBV18 with TRBJ2-1; D is undetermined. Germline loops: CDR1 KGHSH, CDR2 LQKENI. The CDR3 has 13 residues. Trimming took off 8 bases at V and 0 bases at J, with 8 bases between the two ends. Here the CDR3 reads CASTVTSYNEQFF. The CDR3 region has the DNA TGTGCCAGCACCGTCACCTCCTACAATGAGCAGTTCTTC. Full variable domain (rest looked up from reference TRBV18 and TRBJ2-1): NAGVMQNPRHLVRRRGQEARLRCSPMKGHSHVYWYRQLPEEGLKFMVYLQKENIIDESGMPKERFSAEFPKEGPSILRIQQVVRGDSAAYFCASTVTSYNEQFFGPGTRLTVL.

V is TRBV29-1 and J is TRBJ2-1; tentative D call: TRBD2 (5 bases). Looked up from germline, CDR1 is SQVTM and CDR2 is ANQGSEA. The CDR3 has 12 residues. V lost 6 bases and J lost 5, with 11 bases in between. The DNA for the CDR3 is TGCAGCGTAGTCGGGGTTAACAATGAGCAGTTCTTC. Amino acids: CSVVGVNNEQFF.

The rearrangement uses TRBV6-1 and TRBJ1-2, with a tentative D call TRBD1 (6 bases). The CDR3 sequence is 13 residues long. Deletions cut 2 bases from V and 8 bases from J, with 12 bases between. Germline V gene sequence: CDR1 MNHNS, CDR2 SASEGT. The CDR3 bases are TGTGCCAGCAGTGAACAGGGGCCCTACGGCTACACCTTC. It codes for CASSEQGPYGYTF.

The J gene is TRBJ2-1, the V gene TRBV11-2; D is uncertain. V was pared by 5 bases and J by 9 bases, with 17 bases between. This CDR3 comprises 14 residues. Germline-derived CDR1 and CDR2 are SGHAT and FQNNGV. As DNA, the CDR3 is TGTGCCAGCAGCCCCCAACGGGTTTACGGTGAGCAGTTCTTC. Protein sequence: CASSPQRVYGEQFF. The complete variable domain, with remaining parts taken from reference TRBV11-2 and TRBJ2-1, reads EAGVAQSPRYKIIEKRQSVAFWCNPISGHATLYWYQQILGQGPKLLIQFQNNGVVDDSQLPKDRFSAERLKGVDSTLKIQPAKLEDSAVYLCASSPQRVYGEQFFGPGTRLTVL.

This clone was counted ten times or more. This chain links TRBV5-6 with TRBJ1-2; the D is unclear. The germline gives CDR1 SGHDT, CDR2 YYEEEE. The CDR3 has 12 amino acids. Trimming removed 0 bases from V and 2 bases from J, with 2 bases in between. The CDR3 protein is CASSLENYGYTF. Written as DNA, the CDR3 is TGTGCCAGCAGCTTGGAAAACTATGGCTACACCTTC. The full variable domain, its missing parts supplied by reference TRBV5-6 and TRBJ1-2, is DAGVTQSPTHLIKTRGQQVTLRCSPKSGHDTVSWYQQALGQGPQFIFQYYEEEERQRGNFPDRFSGHQFPNYSSELNVNALLLGDSALYLCASSLENYGYTFGSGTRLTVV.

The chain uses TRBV5-4 and TRBJ2-1, with D possibly called TRBD1 or TRBD2 (5 bases each). Germline V CDR1 and CDR2: SGHNT, YYREEE (reference sequence). The CDR3 consists of 14 residues. V was cut by 4 bases and J by 10 bases, with 18 bases left in between. CDR3 in amino acids: CASSPGTPKQEQFF. The CDR3 DNA reads TGTGCCAGCAGCCCCGGGACCCCAAAACAGGAGCAGTTCTTC.

The V call is TRBV3-1 (or the pseudogene TRBV3-2), the J call TRBJ2-4; 8 bases line up with TRBD1. Per the germline V gene, CDR1 is LGHDT and CDR2 is YNNKEL (reference sequence). This CDR3 spans 13 amino acids. With 6 bases clipped from V and 6 bases from J, the junction kept 4 bases outside the gene matches. CDR3 nucleotide sequence: TGTGCCAGCAGTCGGACAGGGCGAAACATTCAGTACTTC. This encodes CASSRTGRNIQYF.

The chain uses TRBV28 and TRBJ1-4, with D tentatively TRBD1 (5 bases). Germline CDR1 MDHEN, CDR2 SYDVKM. This CDR3 has 16 amino acids. Trimming cost V 4 bases and J 0 bases, with 12 bases left between them. CDR3 sequence: CASSSPQGATNEKLFF. CDR3 nucleotides: TGTGCCAGCAGTTCACCTCAGGGTGCAACTAATGAAAAACTGTTTTTT.

This CDR3 is CASRFGGVPLNNEQFF. As DNA, the CDR3 is TGTGCCAGCAGATTTGGGGGGGTCCCGCTTAACAATGAGCAGTTCTTC. The chain carries TRBV2 and TRBJ2-1, with 7 nucleotides matching TRBD2. The length of the CDR3 is 16 residues. The germline V gene has CDR1 SNHLY and CDR2 FYNNEI. Unmatched junction bases numbered 13, after V lost 6 bases and J lost 5 bases.

The rearrangement uses TRBV3-1 (or the pseudogene TRBV3-2) and TRBJ1-6, with D uncertain. Germline lookup yields CDR1 LGHDT and CDR2 YNNKEL (reference sequence). V lost 4 bases, J lost 7 bases, and 17 bases lay in between. The CDR3 is 16 residues long. DNA for the CDR3: TGTGCCAGCAGCCTCCCCCCGGCAGGACTAAATTCACCCCTCCACTTT. Protein product: CASSLPPAGLNSPLHF.

The chain links TRBV4-1 to TRBJ2-1; the match to TRBD1 covers 9 bases. Looked up from germline, CDR1 is MGHRA and CDR2 is YSYEKL. The CDR3 loop spans 12 amino acids. V dropped 4 bases and J dropped 12; count of bases not matched to a gene: 4. The CDR3: CASSPGTGMQFF. The CDR3 coding sequence is TGCGCCAGCAGCCCGGGGACAGGGATGCAGTTCTTC.

The CDR3 loop is CASSSGASGRWDTQYF. CDR3 in DNA: TGTGCCAGCAGCAGTGGTGCTAGCGGGAGGTGGGATACGCAGTATTTT. The chain uses TRBV7-8 and TRBJ2-3; TRBD2 matches at 11 bases. V shed 5 bases and J 6 bases; nucleotides not matched to a gene: 10. Germline values: CDR1 SGHVS, CDR2 FQNEAQ. The CDR3 consists of 16 residues.

The rearrangement joins TRBV7-8 to TRBJ2-4; D might be TRBD1 (6 bases). The V end was cut by 5 bases, the J end by 0 bases, with 14 bases between. From germline, CDR1 is SGHVS and CDR2 FQNEAQ. The CDR3 extends over 16 amino acids. The CDR3 DNA reads TGTGCCAGCAGCCAAGGACAGTTATTAGCCAAAAACATTCAGTACTTC. Translated, it gives CASSQGQLLAKNIQYF. Full variable domain (remainder filled in from reference TRBV7-8 and TRBJ2-4): GAGVSQSPRYKVAKRGQDVALRCDPISGHVSLFWYQQALGQGPEFLTYFQNEAQLDKSGLPSDRFFAERPEGSVSTLKIQRTQQEDSAVYLCASSQGQLLAKNIQYFGAGTRLSVL.